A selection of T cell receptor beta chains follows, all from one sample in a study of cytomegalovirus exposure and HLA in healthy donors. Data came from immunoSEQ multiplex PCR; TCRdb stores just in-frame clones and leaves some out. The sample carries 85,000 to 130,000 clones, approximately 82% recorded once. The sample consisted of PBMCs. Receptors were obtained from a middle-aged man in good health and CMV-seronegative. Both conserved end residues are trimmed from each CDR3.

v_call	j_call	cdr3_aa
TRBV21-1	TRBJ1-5	ALEGDRGTQPQH
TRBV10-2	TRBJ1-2	ASSESTDPGGYT
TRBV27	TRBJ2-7	ASSPPGTGYEQY
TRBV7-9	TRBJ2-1	ASSSNPGLAGDEQF
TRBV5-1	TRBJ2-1	ASSLGAGGNNEQF
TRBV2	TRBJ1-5	ASDGQVGSNQPQH
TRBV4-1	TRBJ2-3	ASSQEGQGEGDTQY
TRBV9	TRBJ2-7	ASSPRAQGYNEQY
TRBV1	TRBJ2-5	TSSQCGTSHLPSQKETQY
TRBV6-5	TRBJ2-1	ASTSRGSSYNEQF
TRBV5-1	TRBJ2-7	ASSSGGSAYEQY
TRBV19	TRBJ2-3	ASSPRTGPTDTQY
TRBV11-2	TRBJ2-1	ASSLVGGTSIGNEQF
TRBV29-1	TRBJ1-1	SVRQVGNTEAF
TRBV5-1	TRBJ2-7	ASSLSQGYEQY
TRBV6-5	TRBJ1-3	ASSLTGATGNTIY
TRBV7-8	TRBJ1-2	ASSPSASGDGGYT
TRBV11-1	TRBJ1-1	ASSLDRMNTEAF
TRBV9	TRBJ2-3	ASSGQAGTSGGGDTQY
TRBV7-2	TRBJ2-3	ASSLGPAGGANTQY
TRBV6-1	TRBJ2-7	ASSGTSGPYEQY
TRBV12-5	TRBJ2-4	ASGVDRGNIQY
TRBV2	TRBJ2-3	ASSWTSGTDTQY
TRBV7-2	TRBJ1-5	ASSGTGPNQPQH
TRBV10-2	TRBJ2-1	ASGGAGSSYNEQF
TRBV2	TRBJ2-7	ASRDPTGMGHYEQY
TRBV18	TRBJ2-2	ASSPQRQNTGELF